These 27 T cell receptor beta chains were all obtained from the same sample, sequenced in a study of identical twins. TCRdb re-called the 5' RACE reads with MiXCR, one entry per CDR3 protein. In the table there are 400,000 to 600,000 distinct CDR3 sequences, approximately 20% of which are singletons. These data were also reused for a study on yellow fever vaccine responses in identical twins.

Sequencing input: CD4+ T cells sorted from blood. The receptor set was obtained from a woman younger than 35 in good health.

The chain has TRBV5-1 and TRBJ2-1; 12 nucleotides match TRBD1. V dropped 0 bases and J dropped 4; count of bases not matched to a gene: 5. In germline, CDR1 is SGHRS, CDR2 YFSETQ. CDR3 length equals 17 residues. CDR3 protein: CASSLAGTGGSYNEQFF. The CDR3, as DNA: TGCGCCAGCAGCTTGGCCGGGACAGGGGGCTCGTACAATGAGCAGTTCTTC.

The genes are TRBV11-2 and TRBJ2-2; D is undetermined. V lost 4 bases to trimming and J lost 6 bases, with 9 bases between them. CDR1 and CDR2 (germline): SGHAT, FQNNGV. The CDR3 length is 13 residues. This CDR3 reads CASSSLVSGELFF. CDR3 bases: TGTGCCAGCAGCTCCCTGGTATCCGGGGAGCTGTTTTTT.

The chain recombines TRBV5-1 with TRBJ1-3, with D perhaps TRBD1 (6 bases). CDR3 size: 15 residues. Germline V lookup: CDR1 SGHRS, CDR2 YFSETQ. V was clipped by 2 bases and J by 2 bases, with 11 bases between them. CDR3 sequence: CASSFGSGAGNTIYF. The CDR3 DNA reads TGCGCCAGCAGCTTTGGGTCAGGGGCTGGAAACACCATATATTTT. Using reference TRBV5-1 and TRBJ1-3 for the parts outside the CDR3, the full variable domain is KAGVTQTPRYLIKTRGQQVTLSCSPISGHRSVSWYQQTPGQGLQFLFEYFSETQRNKGNFPGRFSGRQFSNSRSEMNVSTLELGDSALYLCASSFGSGAGNTIYFGEGSWLTVV.

The chain is built from TRBV5-5 and TRBJ1-4; 9 bases map to TRBD1. The CDR3 spans 18 residues. V was clipped by 3 bases and J by 3 bases; unmatched bases: 12. The V gene's germline CDR1 is SGHKS and CDR2 YYEKEE (reference sequence). The CDR3 bases are TGTGCCAGCAGCTCCGGCTCTGGACAGGGGAGAGCTAATGAAAAACTGTTTTTT. This codes for CASSSGSGQGRANEKLFF.

This clonotype has more than one count but fewer than ten. The rearrangement joins TRBV10-3 to TRBJ1-2; 7 bases fit TRBD1. J lost 0 bases, V lost 4 bases, and 17 bases had no gene match. The CDR3 loop spans 19 amino acids. Germline V gene data show CDR1 as ENHRY and CDR2 as SYGVKD. The CDR3 DNA reads TGTGCCATCAGTGGGACAGGTCCTTCCGCGATAAGATCTAACTATGGCTACACCTTC. This codes for CAISGTGPSAIRSNYGYTF.

This chain uses TRBV3-2 with TRBJ2-6; the listed D gene, TRBD2, was not tested against the DNA. TRBV3-2 is classified as a pseudogene. This CDR3 region has 19 residues. The CDR3 here is CACCLARTSPNSGANVLTF. The CDR3 DNA sequence: TGTGCCTGCTGTTTAGCTAGGACTAGCCCTAACTCTGGGGCCAACGTCCTGACTTTC.

This clonotype was observed many times. J is TRBJ2-3 and V is TRBV9, with D perhaps matching TRBD2 (6 bases). Germline CDR1 is SGDLS and CDR2 is YYNGEE. Trimming cost V 2 bases and J 3 bases, with 13 bases left between them. The CDR3 has 15 amino acids. This CDR3 is CASSVSAGLTDTQYF. The DNA for the CDR3 is TGTGCCAGCAGCGTCTCAGCGGGTTTGACAGATACGCAGTATTTT.

The chain uses TRBV19 and TRBJ2-1; 11 bases agree with TRBD2. The trim removed 5 bases at V and 9 bases at J, leaving 9 bases unmatched. Germline CDR1 is LNHDA and CDR2 is SQIVND (reference sequence). The CDR3 extends over 15 amino acids. CDR3 sequence (DNA): TGTGCCAGTAGTTCCAGGACTAGCGGGCGACTTGAGCAGTTCTTC. This translates into CASSSRTSGRLEQFF.

This clonotype appeared a few times. The rearrangement uses TRBV28 and TRBJ2-1, with 13 bases lining up with TRBD2. The ends lost 6 bases at V and 0 bases at J; junction bases unmatched: 11. The CDR3 has 19 residues. Germline lookup yields CDR1 MDHEN and CDR2 SYDVKM. CDR3 sequence: CASSLTGLAGPSSYNEQFF. The CDR3 DNA reads TGTGCCAGCAGCCTTACGGGACTAGCGGGACCGAGCTCCTACAATGAGCAGTTCTTC.

This sequence joins TRBV7-9 and TRBJ1-5, with 8 positions matching TRBD1. Germline CDR1 SEHNR, CDR2 FQNEAQ (reference sequence). The V segment lost 5 bases and the J segment 0 bases; nucleotides outside the gene matches: 12. This CDR3 is built from 18 residues. The CDR3 DNA reads TGTGCCAGCAGCCTGTGGACAGGGTGGGGGGATAGCAATCAGCCCCAGCATTTT. It is translated as CASSLWTGWGDSNQPQHF.

CDR3 amino acids: CSARALGLAGAETQYF. In DNA form, the CDR3 reads TGCAGTGCTAGGGCCCTGGGCCTAGCGGGAGCGGAGACCCAGTACTTC. The V call is TRBV20-1, the J call TRBJ2-5, with TRBD2 matching over 10 bases. CDR1 and CDR2 from the germline V gene are DFQATT and SNEGSKA (reference sequence). The CDR3 is made up of 16 amino acids. Germline trimming cut 3 bases from V and 5 bases from J; bases unmatched to any gene: 12.

This chain links TRBV29-1 with TRBJ2-7; 7 bases align to TRBD2. The V gene's germline CDR1 is SQVTM and CDR2 ANQGSEA. This CDR3 has 13 amino acids. The trim removed 4 bases at V and 2 bases at J, leaving 5 bases unmatched. The CDR3 loop reads CSVGLAAPYEQYF. In DNA, the CDR3 is TGCAGCGTTGGACTAGCAGCCCCCTACGAGCAGTACTTC.

This clonotype was detected a few times. This chain links TRBV20-1 with TRBJ2-3; a possible D gene is TRBD2 (5 bases). V was shortened by 3 bases and J by 5 bases, with 6 bases between the two germline ends. Germline-derived CDR1 and CDR2 are DFQATT and SNEGSKA (reference sequence). The CDR3 has 11 residues. CDR3 sequence reads: CSASGEDTQYF. The CDR3 bases are TGCAGTGCTAGCGGGGAAGATACGCAGTATTTT.

This clonotype was picked up a small number of times. This chain links TRBV5-1 with TRBJ2-3, with 7 bases that match TRBD2. The CDR3 consists of 18 residues. Germline V gene lookup returns CDR1 SGHRS and CDR2 YFSETQ. V lost 2 bases to trimming and J lost 0 bases; unmatched junction nucleotides: 12. As DNA, the CDR3 is TGCGCCAGCAGCTTCCCCTTGGCGGGGGTAACTAGCACAGATACGCAGTATTTT. This encodes CASSFPLAGVTSTDTQYF.

The chain joins TRBV4-1 to TRBJ2-7, with D perhaps assigned TRBD1 or TRBD2 (6 bases each). Trimming stripped 1 base from V and 1 base from J, with 14 bases between. Germline assignment: CDR1 MGHRA and CDR2 YSYEKL. The CDR3 is 16 residues long. The CDR3 region is CASSQGLRGQSYEQYF. The CDR3 DNA reads as TGCGCCAGCAGCCAAGGACTTCGGGGGCAGTCCTACGAGCAGTACTTC.

This chain links TRBV20-1 with TRBJ1-1; D remains ambiguous. Germline values: CDR1 DFQATT, CDR2 SNEGSKA (reference sequence). CDR3 length: 11 amino acids. The V end was cut by 2 bases, the J end by 8 bases, with 9 bases between. The CDR3 coding sequence is TGCAGTGCTAGACTGGGCGGCGAAGCTTTCTTT. Translation: CSARLGGEAFF.

J is TRBJ2-2 and V is TRBV9; 9 positions match TRBD1. The CDR3 runs 15 residues. The junction had 9 bases not matched to a gene; V was cut back by 5 bases and J by 7 bases. Germline CDR1 and CDR2: SGDLS and YYNGEE. This CDR3 reads CASSALRTGVGELFF. The DNA of the CDR3 is TGTGCCAGCAGTGCTCTTCGGACAGGGGTCGGGGAGCTGTTTTTT.

CDR3 nucleotides: TGTGCCAGCAGCCAAGAAATTGCGGGTCATGGCTACACCTTC. Encoded protein: CASSQEIAGHGYTF. The J gene is TRBJ1-2, the V gene TRBV3-1, with D unresolved. CDR3 length: 14 residues. Trimming shortened V by 0 bases and J by 6 bases, and 11 bases separated the two germline ends. The germline V gene encodes CDR1 LGHDT and CDR2 YNNKEL (reference sequence).

This clonotype was seen only a few times. The J gene is TRBJ2-6, the V gene TRBV3-1; 7 bases align to TRBD1. Unmatched junction bases numbered 8, after V lost 3 bases and J lost 0 bases. The germline V gene has CDR1 LGHDT and CDR2 YNNKEL (reference sequence). The length of the CDR3 is 18 residues. The CDR3 DNA is TGTGCCAGCAGCCATCAGAACCCAGGGGGCTCTGGGGCCAACGTCCTGACTTTC. It yields the protein CASSHQNPGGSGANVLTF.

In its sample, this clonotype was seen a few times. The chain employs TRBV11-2 and TRBJ2-7; TRBD2 matches at 7 bases. In germline, CDR1 is SGHAT, CDR2 FQNNGV. J gave up 3 bases and V 3 bases, and 14 bases lay outside the gene matches. The CDR3 loop spans 17 amino acids. CDR3 residues: CASSFRRRRETDYEQYF. Here the CDR3 DNA reads TGTGCCAGCAGCTTTCGCCGAAGGCGGGAGACAGACTACGAGCAGTACTTC. The whole variable domain, remainder taken from reference TRBV11-2 and TRBJ2-7, is EAGVAQSPRYKIIEKRQSVAFWCNPISGHATLYWYQQILGQGPKLLIQFQNNGVVDDSQLPKDRFSAERLKGVDSTLKIQPAKLEDSAVYLCASSFRRRRETDYEQYFGPGTRLTVT.

This clonotype was counted between two and nine times. The rearrangement joins TRBV11-2 to TRBJ2-1; 11 bases are a match to TRBD2. After removal of 6 bases from V and 5 bases from J, the junction contained 6 bases not matched to a gene. This CDR3 has 15 residues. Germline V gene data show CDR1 as SGHAT and CDR2 as FQNNGV. CDR3: CASSRTSGSNNEQFF. CDR3 sequence (DNA): TGTGCCAGCAGTCGAACTAGCGGGAGTAACAATGAGCAGTTCTTC.

This chain links TRBV7-6 with TRBJ2-1, with TRBD2 identical over 15 bases. This CDR3 has 16 residues. J gave up 6 bases and V 2 bases, and 2 bases lay outside the gene matches. Germline V gene sequence: CDR1 SGHVS, CDR2 FNYEAQ. The CDR3 sequence is CASSLRTSGGANEQFF. CDR3 in DNA: TGTGCCAGCAGCTTACGGACTAGCGGGGGGGCCAATGAGCAGTTCTTC.

Only a few counts were recorded for this clonotype. J is TRBJ2-1 and V is TRBV29-1, with D perhaps matching TRBD2 (5 bases). Germline CDR1 SQVTM, CDR2 ANQGSEA. The CDR3 runs 13 residues. V gave up 7 bases and J gave up 5 bases, with 15 bases separating them. CDR3 nucleotides: TGCAGCGCACTAAGGCGGGCGGACAATGAGCAGTTCTTC. This codes for CSALRRADNEQFF.

This clonotype has more than one count but fewer than ten. The chain carries TRBV11-2 and TRBJ1-2, with TRBD1 matching over 7 bases. V lost 3 bases to trimming and J lost 6 bases; unmatched junction nucleotides: 4. The germline gives CDR1 SGHAT, CDR2 FQNNGV. This CDR3 spans 13 amino acids. The chain's CDR3 is CASSFLTGDGYTF. The CDR3 DNA sequence: TGTGCCAGCAGCTTTCTTACAGGGGATGGCTACACCTTC.

This clonotype came up a few times. The CDR3 sequence: CASSLNSGYQETQYF. The CDR3 DNA reads as TGTGCCAGCAGCTTAAACTCAGGGTACCAAGAGACCCAGTACTTC. This chain uses TRBV3-1 with TRBJ2-5, with D perhaps matching TRBD1 (5 bases). The V end lost 5 bases, the J end lost 0 bases, and 13 bases lay between the germline ends. The V gene's germline CDR1 is LGHDT and CDR2 YNNKEL (reference sequence). The CDR3 extends over 15 amino acids.

This chain connects TRBV24-1 to TRBJ1-2; 8 bases fit TRBD1. Germline V gene lookup returns CDR1 KGHDR and CDR2 SFDVKD. V lost 3 bases to trimming and J lost 5 bases; unmatched junction nucleotides: 1. The CDR3 covers 13 residues. Here the CDR3 reads CATSDDRGYGYTF. In DNA, the CDR3 is TGTGCCACCAGTGATGACAGGGGTTATGGCTACACCTTC.

This clonotype was observed many times. The V gene is TRBV7-6, the J gene TRBJ1-5; D gene ambiguous. Germline CDR1 reads SGHVS; CDR2 reads FNYEAQ. The CDR3 consists of 13 residues. With 5 bases removed from V and 9 bases from J, the gap between germline ends came to 14 bases. CDR3 amino acids: CASSPDGERPQHF. Here the CDR3 DNA reads TGTGCCAGCAGCCCCGACGGTGAAAGGCCCCAGCATTTT.